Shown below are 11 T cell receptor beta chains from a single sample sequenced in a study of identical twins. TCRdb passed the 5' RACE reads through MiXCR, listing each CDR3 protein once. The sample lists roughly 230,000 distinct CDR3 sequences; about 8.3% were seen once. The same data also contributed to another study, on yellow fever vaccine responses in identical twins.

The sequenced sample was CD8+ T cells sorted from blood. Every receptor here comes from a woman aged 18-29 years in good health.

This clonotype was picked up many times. CDR3 region: CSARDSGGNQETQYF. The CDR3, as DNA: TGCAGTGCTAGAGATAGCGGGGGTAATCAAGAGACCCAGTACTTC. The V and J genes are TRBV20-1 and TRBJ2-5; TRBD2 matches 9 bases. From germline, CDR1 is DFQATT and CDR2 SNEGSKA (reference sequence). V trimming: 0 bases; J trimming: 2 bases; junction bases outside the gene matches: 4. CDR3 length: 15 amino acids.

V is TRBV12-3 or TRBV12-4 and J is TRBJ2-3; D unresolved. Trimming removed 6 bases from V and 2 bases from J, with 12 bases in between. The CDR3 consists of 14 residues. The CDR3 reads CASSILWATDTQYF. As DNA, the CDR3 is TGTGCCAGCAGCATCCTTTGGGCCACAGATACGCAGTATTTT.

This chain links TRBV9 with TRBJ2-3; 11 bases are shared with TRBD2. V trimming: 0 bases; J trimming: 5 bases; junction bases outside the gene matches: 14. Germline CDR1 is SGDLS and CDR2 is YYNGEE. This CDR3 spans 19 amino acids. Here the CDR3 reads CASSVVPSGGTVQVDTQYF. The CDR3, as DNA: TGTGCCAGCAGCGTAGTCCCTAGCGGGGGGACCGTCCAGGTAGATACGCAGTATTTT.

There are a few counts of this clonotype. The CDR3 nucleotides are TGTGCCAGCAGCCATGGACAGGCCGTGAACACTGAAGCTTTCTTT. Amino acids: CASSHGQAVNTEAFF. V is TRBV3-1 and J is TRBJ1-1; 7 nucleotides line up with TRBD1. This CDR3 is 15 amino acids long. After removal of 3 bases from V and 0 bases from J, the junction contained 4 bases not matched to a gene. Germline V CDR1 and CDR2: LGHDT, YNNKEL (reference sequence). Drawing the rest from reference TRBV3-1 and TRBJ1-1, the complete variable domain is DTAVSQTPKYLVTQMGNDKSIKCEQNLGHDTMYWYKQDSKKFLKIMFSYNNKELIINETVPNRFSPKSPDKAHLNLHINSLELGDSAVYFCASSHGQAVNTEAFFGQGTRLTVV.

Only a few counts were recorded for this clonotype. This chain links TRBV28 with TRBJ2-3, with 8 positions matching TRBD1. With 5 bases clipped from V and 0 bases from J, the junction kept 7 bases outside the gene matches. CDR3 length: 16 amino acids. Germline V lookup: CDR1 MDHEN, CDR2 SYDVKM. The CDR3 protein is CASSPGTGDSTDTQYF. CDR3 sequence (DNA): TGTGCCAGCAGTCCCGGGACAGGAGACAGCACAGATACGCAGTATTTT.

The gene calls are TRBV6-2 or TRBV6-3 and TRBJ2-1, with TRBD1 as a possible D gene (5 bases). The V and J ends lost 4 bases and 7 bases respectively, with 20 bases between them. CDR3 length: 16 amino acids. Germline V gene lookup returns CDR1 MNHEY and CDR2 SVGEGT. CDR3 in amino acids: CASSSQLDKRMNEQFF. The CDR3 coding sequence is TGTGCCAGCAGTTCTCAGCTGGACAAACGGATGAATGAGCAGTTCTTC.

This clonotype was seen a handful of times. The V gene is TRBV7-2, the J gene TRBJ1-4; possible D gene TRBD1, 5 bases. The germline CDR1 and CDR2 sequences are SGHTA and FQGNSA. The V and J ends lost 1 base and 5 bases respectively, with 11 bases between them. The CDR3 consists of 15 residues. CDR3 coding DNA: TGTGCCAGCAGCTTAGAGGGCAGGGAGAATGAAAAACTGTTTTTT. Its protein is CASSLEGRENEKLFF.

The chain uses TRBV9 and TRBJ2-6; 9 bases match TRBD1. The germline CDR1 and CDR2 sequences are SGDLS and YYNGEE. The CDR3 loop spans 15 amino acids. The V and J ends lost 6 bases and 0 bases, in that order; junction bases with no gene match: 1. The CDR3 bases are TGTGCCAGCAACAGGGGGCCCTCTGGGGCCAACGTCCTGACTTTC. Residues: CASNRGPSGANVLTF.

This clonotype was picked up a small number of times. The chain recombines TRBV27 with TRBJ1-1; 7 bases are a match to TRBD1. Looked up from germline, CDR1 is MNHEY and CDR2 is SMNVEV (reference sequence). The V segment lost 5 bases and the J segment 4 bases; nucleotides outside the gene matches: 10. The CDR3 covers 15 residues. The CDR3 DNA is TGTGCCAGCAGTCCAGACATAGGGGGCTTCACTGAAGCTTTCTTT. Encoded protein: CASSPDIGGFTEAFF.

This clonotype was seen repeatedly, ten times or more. The DNA for the CDR3 is TGTGCCAGCAGCTGGGGGACGCCAGGAAACACCATATATTTT. Protein sequence: CASSWGTPGNTIYF. The rearrangement uses TRBV5-6 and TRBJ1-3; maybe TRBD1 (5 bases). CDR3 length equals 14 residues. V lost 3 bases and J 4 bases, leaving 11 bases between the germline ends. Germline V gives CDR1 SGHDT, CDR2 YYEEEE.

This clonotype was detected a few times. CDR3: CASSQDRNSYNEQFF. CDR3 nucleotides: TGCGCCAGCAGCCAAGACAGAAACTCCTACAATGAGCAGTTCTTC. This chain connects TRBV4-3 to TRBJ2-1, with no clear D. The V and J ends lost 0 bases and 0 bases respectively, with 6 bases between them. Per germline, CDR1 LGHNA and CDR2 YSLEER. The CDR3 extends over 15 amino acids.